These T cell receptor beta chains were read from a single sample in a study of technical replicates of blood from several donors. Libraries were prepared by immunoSEQ multiplex PCR; TCRdb keeps only in-frame clonotypes and omits some of them. The top ten clones hold around 0.24% of a sample with 75,000 or so clones, roughly 94% of them seen once. Sequencing used T cells isolated from PBMCs. Every receptor here comes from a human donor in good health. CDR3s include the opening cysteine and the closing phenylalanine or tryptophan. D genes are given only for firm matches. The size of a clone is reported for some rows only, either as once, few or many, or as a class for expanded clones.

v_gene,abundance,j_gene,d_gene,CDR3nt,CDR3aa
TRBV10-2,NA,TRBJ2-1,TRBD2,TGCGCCAGCAGTGTAGTAGCGGGATTTGGCAATGAGCAGTTCTTC,CASSVVAGFGNEQFF
TRBV5-6,once,TRBJ1-2,NA,TGTGCCAGCAGCCCCCTGACGACAGACAATAGGGGCTACACCTTC,CASSPLTTDNRGYTF
TRBV7-8,NA,TRBJ2-3,TRBD2,TGTGCCAGCAGCCCAGGGCGCCTAGCGGGGATTTTCGGCACAGATACGCAGTATTTT,CASSPGRLAGIFGTDTQYF
TRBV6-5,NA,TRBJ2-7,TRBD1,TGTGCCAGCAGTGGACAGGCGGCTTCTTACGAGCAGTACTTC,CASSGQAASYEQYF
TRBV5-6,once,TRBJ2-7,NA,TGTGCCAGCAGCCCATCGTGGGGGGGGCTAGAAAGGGCCTACGAGCAGTACTTC,CASSPSWGGLERAYEQYF
TRBV7-2,NA,TRBJ2-7,TRBD2,TGTGCCAGCAGCCGGAGCGGGGCCCACTCCTACGAGCAGTACTTC,CASSRSGAHSYEQYF
TRBV11-2,NA,TRBJ2-7,TRBD1,TGTGCCAGCAGCTATTTCCAGGGGGCGGGCGAGCAGTACTTC,CASSYFQGAGEQYF
TRBV9,NA,TRBJ2-3,NA,TGTGCCAGCAGCGCCCTCGAGCGGACCACAGATACGCAGTATTTT,CASSALERTTDTQYF
TRBV28,NA,TRBJ1-1,TRBD1,TGTGCCAGCAGTTTAAGGGACAGGCCCTTCCCTGAAGCTTTCTTT,CASSLRDRPFPEAFF
TRBV6-1,NA,TRBJ2-4,NA,TGTGCCAGCAGTGAATCGGTTTTGGGGGGCATTCAGTACTTC,CASSESVLGGIQYF
TRBV5-6,NA,TRBJ1-1,TRBD1,TGTGCCAGCGGAATCTCCTTGGGACAGGTTAACACTGAAGCTTTCTTT,CASGISLGQVNTEAFF
TRBV4-2,NA,TRBJ2-5,TRBD2,TGTGCCAGCAGCCAGGTATCAGCGGGGGTGGGCTTCCAGGAGACCCAGTACTTC,CASSQVSAGVGFQETQYF
TRBV11-2,NA,TRBJ1-3,NA,TGTGCCAGCAGCTTAGCACCAGGCCCTCTAAGCTCTGGAAACACCATATATTTT,CASSLAPGPLSSGNTIYF
TRBV18,NA,TRBJ1-2,TRBD1,TGTGCCAGCTCACCTGGACAGGGGGCGAGTGGCTACACCTTC,CASSPGQGASGYTF
TRBV10-3,NA,TRBJ2-1,NA,TGTGCCATCAGTTCCAAATTCGGGAGTGTGAATGAGCAGTTCTTC,CAISSKFGSVNEQFF
TRBV5-1,NA,TRBJ2-5,TRBD1,TGCGCCAGCAGCTTTGGACAGGGTGAGACCCAGTACTTC,CASSFGQGETQYF
TRBV27,NA,TRBJ2-7,TRBD2,TGTGCCAGCAGTTTGCTTGGTGGCGGGAGCCCCTCCTACGAGCAGTACTTC,CASSLLGGGSPSYEQYF
TRBV28,NA,TRBJ2-7,NA,TGTGCCAGCAGTATACGAACAGGGTTCTACGAGCAGTACTTC,CASSIRTGFYEQYF
TRBV9,NA,TRBJ2-1,TRBD1,TGTGCCAGCAGCGTACGTCGGACAGGGGACAATGAGCAGTTCTTC,CASSVRRTGDNEQFF